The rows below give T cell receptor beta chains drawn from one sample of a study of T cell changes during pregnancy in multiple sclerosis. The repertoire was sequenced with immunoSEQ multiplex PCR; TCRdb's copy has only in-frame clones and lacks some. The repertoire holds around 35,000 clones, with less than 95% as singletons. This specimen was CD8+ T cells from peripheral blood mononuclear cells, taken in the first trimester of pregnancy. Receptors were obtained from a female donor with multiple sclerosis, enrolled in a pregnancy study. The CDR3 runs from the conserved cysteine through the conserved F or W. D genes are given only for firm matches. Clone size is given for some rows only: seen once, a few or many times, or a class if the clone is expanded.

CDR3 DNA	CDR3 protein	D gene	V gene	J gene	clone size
TGTGCCATCAGTGGACGGGTTCCGGGCTACAATGAGCAGTTCTTC	CAISGRVPGYNEQFF	NA	TRBV10-3	TRBJ2-1	NA
TGTGCCCCCACAGGGGCGGGGTTCCCTGAAGCTTTCTTT	CAPTGAGFPEAFF	TRBD1	TRBV30	TRBJ1-1	NA
TGTGCCAGCAGCCTAAAGGACAGGCACCATGAGCAGTTCTTC	CASSLKDRHHEQFF	TRBD1	TRBV7-2	TRBJ2-1	NA
TGTGCCAGCAGTTCGGGACTAGCGGATAGCTCCTACGAGCAGTACTTC	CASSSGLADSSYEQYF	TRBD2	TRBV6-5	TRBJ2-7	NA
TGTGCCAGCAGTGACTCGAGCACCGGGGAGCTGTTTTTT	CASSDSSTGELFF	NA	TRBV6-4	TRBJ2-2	NA
TGTGCCAGCAGTGAACGAATAGCGGGGAGCTCCTACGAGCAGTACTTC	CASSERIAGSSYEQYF	TRBD2	TRBV6-1	TRBJ2-7	once
TGTGCCAGCAGTGCTACAGGGGGTTGGGGCACAGATACGCAGTATTTT	CASSATGGWGTDTQYF	TRBD1	TRBV9	TRBJ2-3	NA
TGTGCCAGCAGCCTACTAGCGGGGGCTGACAATGAGCAGTTCTTC	CASSLLAGADNEQFF	TRBD2	TRBV14	TRBJ2-1	NA
TGTGCCAGCAGCCCGCTAGCGGGCCTATCCTACAATGAGCAGTTCTTC	CASSPLAGLSYNEQFF	TRBD2	TRBV27	TRBJ2-1	NA
TGTGCCAGCAGCATCAGCCCGGGAGAGCAGTACTTC	CASSISPGEQYF	NA	TRBV7-9	TRBJ2-7	NA